What follows are 20 T cell receptor beta chains derived from one specimen sequenced in a study of glioma-infiltrating T cells. Amplification of TCR alpha and beta CDR3 regions from RNA used iRepertoire nested multiplex PCR. One entry per CDR3 protein results from TCRdb running MiXCR on the multiplex PCR reads. The repertoire has over 100,000 distinct CDR3 sequences, about 25% of them found once; the top ten carry around 30%. The specimen sequenced was glioma tissue, nonneoplastic brain tissue, or PBMCs (not recorded which). Source of these receptors: a human donor with low-grade glioma or glioblastoma, undergoing nonglioma brain surgery, or in good health (not recorded which).

The rearrangement links TRBV19 to TRBJ2-3; perhaps TRBD2 as D (5 bases). The CDR3 runs to 14 residues. Per the germline V gene, CDR1 is LNHDA and CDR2 is SQIVND (reference sequence). The V gene lost 3 bases and the J gene lost 0 bases, with 7 bases spanning the gap. The CDR3 DNA reads TGTGCCAGTAGTATTGAGCGGAGCACAGATACGCAGTATTTT. Translating it yields CASSIERSTDTQYF. Together with reference TRBV19 and TRBJ2-3, the CDR3 gives the full variable domain: DGGITQSPKYLFRKEGQNVTLSCEQNLNHDAMYWYRQDPGQGLRLIYYSQIVNDFQKGDIAEGYSVSREKKESFPLTVTSAQKNPTAFYLCASSIERSTDTQYFGPGTRLTVL.

This sequence joins TRBV6-1 and TRBJ2-5; D may be TRBD2 (5 bases). In germline, CDR1 is MNHNS, CDR2 SASEGT. The CDR3 covers 11 residues. V was clipped by 0 bases and J by 12 bases, with 8 bases between them. This chain's CDR3 is CASSEASTKYF. DNA of the CDR3: TGTGCCAGCAGTGAAGCGTCGACTAAGTACTTC.

V usage is TRBV9 and J usage is TRBJ2-1; 8 positions match TRBD2. The CDR3 totals 18 residues. With 1 base clipped from V and 2 bases from J, the junction kept 11 bases outside the gene matches. The germline V gene has CDR1 SGDLS and CDR2 YYNGEE. The CDR3 reads CASSVYGGNGGAYNEQFF. The CDR3, as DNA: TGTGCCAGCAGCGTATATGGGGGGAACGGGGGGGCCTACAATGAGCAGTTCTTC.

As regards this clonotype: Since a much larger clone is just one base distant, this may be a read error. The chain joins TRBV19 to TRBJ1-3, with 9 bases matching TRBD1. Germline V lookup: CDR1 LNHDA, CDR2 SQIVND (reference sequence). CDR3 length: 16 amino acids. CDR3 nucleotides: TGTGCCGGTAGCACCCCGGGACAGGGAGCTGGAAACACCATATATTTT. As protein: CAGSTPGQGAGNTIYF.

This clonotype was observed at least ten times. The V call is TRBV20-1, the J call TRBJ1-1, with D possibly matching TRBD1 (5 bases). V lost 3 bases, J lost 0 bases, and 20 bases lay in between. CDR1 is DFQATT and CDR2 is SNEGSKA in the germline V gene (reference sequence). The CDR3 is 17 residues long. CDR3 sequence reads: CSASLGVLGLLNTEAFF. As DNA, the CDR3 is TGCAGTGCTAGTCTGGGAGTATTGGGGCTTTTGAACACTGAAGCTTTCTTT.

The chain recombines TRBV6-1 with TRBJ2-1; 14 bases fit TRBD2. The trim removed 4 bases at V and 9 bases at J, leaving 8 bases unmatched. CDR3 length: 16 residues. Germline-derived CDR1 and CDR2 are MNHNS and SASEGT. In nucleotides, the CDR3 is TGTGCCAGCAGTGCCCGACTAGCGGGAGGGCGGGGTGAGCAGTTCTTC. This sequence encodes CASSARLAGGRGEQFF.

Concerning this clonotype: This may arise from a read error, as a much more abundant clone is one base away. The chain employs TRBV10-1 and TRBJ2-7; D gene unclear. Looked up from germline, CDR1 is WNHNN and CDR2 is SYGVQD (reference sequence). Trimming pared 4 bases from V and 5 bases from J, leaving 12 bases between. This CDR3 has 13 residues. CDR3 bases: TGCGCCAGCAGTGGACGCATGGCCCACGAGCAGTACTTC. It yields the protein CASSGRMAHEQYF.

There are many counts of this clonotype. The chain recombines TRBV29-1 with TRBJ2-1, with 7 bases aligning to TRBD2. With V trimmed by 4 bases and J by 8 bases, 8 bases remained unmatched. The germline V gene has CDR1 SQVTM and CDR2 ANQGSEA. The CDR3 spans 13 residues. The CDR3 bases are TGCAGCGTTGTGGTGCGGGGGTGGGATGAGCAGTTCTTC. This encodes CSVVVRGWDEQFF.

As for this clonotype: The final CDR3 position lacks the conserved phenylalanine or tryptophan, pointing to a likely read error. The V and J genes are TRBV7-3 and TRBJ1-1; D is possibly TRBD1 (5 bases). This CDR3 has 15 residues. Germline V gene data show CDR1 as SGHTA and CDR2 as FQGTGA. Trimming cost V 3 bases and J 7 bases, with 18 bases left between them. CDR3 sequence reads: CASSFRAGCLGEAFL. The CDR3 bases are TGTGCCAGCAGCTTCAGGGCAGGGTGTTTGGGTGAAGCTTTCCTT.

This clonotype was found many times. The chain links TRBV18 to TRBJ1-1; maybe TRBD1 (5 bases). Germline loops: CDR1 KGHSH, CDR2 LQKENI. The V gene lost 3 bases and the J gene lost 4 bases, with 9 bases spanning the gap. CDR3 length: 13 residues. CDR3: CASSPPGPTEAFF. The DNA of the CDR3 is TGTGCCAGCTCACCGCCAGGGCCCACTGAAGCTTTCTTT.

This clonotype was detected a few times. The rearrangement joins TRBV29-1 to TRBJ2-3, with D unclear. This CDR3 is built from 12 residues. The germline V gene encodes CDR1 SQVTM and CDR2 ANQGSEA. Trimming left V 7 bases short and J 7 bases short, with 15 bases between. CDR3 protein: CSEIISPHTQYF. The DNA of the CDR3 is TGCAGCGAAATAATCTCCCCCCATACGCAGTATTTT.

In the case of this clonotype: A read error may explain this, as a much larger clone is one base away. The J gene is TRBJ2-7, the V gene TRBV29-1, with 8 bases that match TRBD1. Germline V CDR1 and CDR2: SQVTM, ANQGSEA. This CDR3 contains 13 residues. Trimming removed 7 bases from V and 2 bases from J; junction bases left unmatched: 7. The DNA of the CDR3 is TGCAGCGCGGACAGGGCATGGCCCTACGAGCAGTACTTC. It specifies CSADRAWPYEQYF.

The rearrangement uses TRBV5-1 and TRBJ2-3; no firm D call. The germline V gene encodes CDR1 SGHRS and CDR2 YFSETQ. CDR3 length: 16 amino acids. With 1 base removed from V and 0 bases from J, the gap between germline ends came to 12 bases. CDR3 amino acids: CASSLLASPSTDTQYF. The CDR3 nucleotides are TGCGCCAGCAGCTTGTTGGCTTCCCCTAGCACAGATACGCAGTATTTT. The whole variable domain, remainder taken from reference TRBV5-1 and TRBJ2-3, is KAGVTQTPRYLIKTRGQQVTLSCSPISGHRSVSWYQQTPGQGLQFLFEYFSETQRNKGNFPGRFSGRQFSNSRSEMNVSTLELGDSALYLCASSLLASPSTDTQYFGPGTRLTVL.

The sample holds many counts of this clonotype. The rearrangement uses TRBV28 and TRBJ1-4; TRBD1 agrees at 9 bases. The CDR3 is 15 residues long. CDR1 and CDR2 (germline): MDHEN, SYDVKM. V trimming: 5 bases; J trimming: 7 bases; junction bases outside the gene matches: 8. The CDR3 DNA follows: TGTGCCAGCAGTGGTCCGGGACAGGGTCGTGAAAAACTGTTTTTT. Its protein product is CASSGPGQGREKLFF.

The table lists this clonotype with many counts. V gene TRBV20-1 combines with J gene TRBJ1-5, with no clear D. This CDR3 contains 14 residues. Germline lookup yields CDR1 DFQATT and CDR2 SNEGSKA (reference sequence). Deletions cut 3 bases from V and 0 bases from J, with 9 bases between. The CDR3 is CSARGIHSNQPQHF. In DNA, the CDR3 is TGCAGTGCTAGGGGTATCCATAGCAATCAGCCCCAGCATTTT.

Notes on this clonotype: A much larger clone lies one base from this, so it may be a read error. V usage is TRBV19 and J usage is TRBJ1-1; no clear D gene. Germline values: CDR1 LNHDA, CDR2 SQIVND (reference sequence). CDR3 length: 15 residues. Deletions cut 6 bases from V and 4 bases from J, with 18 bases between. The DNA of the CDR3 is TGTGCCAGTAGGAACCCGGGGTCAGTGAGCACTGAAGCTTTCTTT. Residues: CASRNPGSVSTEAFF.

This clonotype was detected ten times or more. This chain links TRBV6-2 or TRBV6-3 with TRBJ1-2; weak D call: TRBD1 (5 bases). V gave up 6 bases and J gave up 5 bases, with 7 bases separating them. This CDR3 contains 11 residues. CDR1 and CDR2 (germline): MNHEY, SVGEGT. CDR3 nucleotide sequence: TGTGCCAGCAGGGGACTGTATGGCTACACCTTC. It encodes CASRGLYGYTF.

This clonotype showed up many times. The chain has TRBV6-6 and TRBJ1-1; D is undetermined. Trimming removed 0 bases from V and 3 bases from J, with 5 bases in between. The germline V gene has CDR1 MNHNY and CDR2 SVGAGI (reference sequence). The CDR3 totals 13 residues. The CDR3 sequence: CASSYSFDTEAFF. The CDR3 bases are TGTGCCAGCAGTTACTCTTTCGACACTGAAGCTTTCTTT.

Many counts were recorded for this clonotype. The chain carries TRBV18 and TRBJ2-2, with D hard to call. Germline lookup yields CDR1 KGHSH and CDR2 LQKENI. The CDR3 extends over 15 amino acids. Trimming took 4 bases from V and 0 from J, leaving 9 bases between them. CDR3 DNA sequence: TGTGCCAGCTCACTCATAGACACGAACACCGGGGAGCTGTTTTTT. Protein: CASSLIDTNTGELFF.

Ten or more counts support this clonotype. V gene TRBV28 combines with J gene TRBJ1-2; D remains ambiguous. CDR1 is MDHEN, CDR2 SYDVKM, per germline. The CDR3 runs to 13 residues. Trimming took off 1 base at V and 4 bases at J, with 7 bases between the two ends. Here the CDR3 reads CASSLSPGYGYTF. The DNA of the CDR3 is TGTGCCAGCAGTTTATCACCGGGCTATGGCTACACCTTC.